The following is a TCR beta chain sequence with its context. Data came from immunoSEQ multiplex PCR; TCRdb stores just in-frame clones and leaves some out. The data show roughly 350,000 clones, with 75% to 90% seen just once and just under 6.5% held by the top ten. These data originate in a study of blood T cell repertoires in COVID-19. The CDR3 contains 15 residues. J gave up 2 bases and V 5 bases, and 8 bases lay outside the gene matches. The V gene's germline CDR1 is MDHEN and CDR2 SYDVKM. The sequence derives from a woman between 50 and 59 years old with COVID-19, enrolled during active disease. Sequencing was carried out using peripheral blood. V gene TRBV28 combines with J gene TRBJ1-2; TRBD1 agrees at 7 bases. The CDR3 is CASSGDSLGNYGYTF. Written as DNA, the CDR3 is TGTGCCAGCAGTGGGGACAGTCTAGGAAACTATGGCTACACCTTC.